This T cell receptor beta chain originates from a study of shared clonotypes between healthy human individuals. Findings of the study overall: Generation probabilities were higher for clonotypes shared across all four sorted-subset donors than for unshared ones. The donor pool, a small one, limited the genetic and exposure-history diversity represented.

Profiled with immunoSEQ multiplex PCR; TCRdb holds only in-frame clones, not every one. The sample lists millions of clones, just over 90% seen once, with over 0.12% in the top ten. With respect to this clone: The antigen remains unidentified.

Germline assignment: CDR1 SGHRS and CDR2 YFSETQ. CDR3 size: 14 residues. V lost 2 bases and J lost 12, with 20 bases in between. Each sample came from a Caucasian adult donor living in Nashville, Tennessee. The chain has TRBV5-1 and TRBJ1-1, with D possibly TRBD1 on 6 matching bases. The sequenced sample was naive CD4+ T cells sorted from blood. The subset is: CD45RA+ positively selected. The TCR originated in a man between 18 and 35 years old in good health. The CDR3 is CASSLGQPGSETFF. CDR3 nucleotides: TGCGCCAGCAGCTTAGGACAGCCTGGATCAGAGACTTTCTTT.